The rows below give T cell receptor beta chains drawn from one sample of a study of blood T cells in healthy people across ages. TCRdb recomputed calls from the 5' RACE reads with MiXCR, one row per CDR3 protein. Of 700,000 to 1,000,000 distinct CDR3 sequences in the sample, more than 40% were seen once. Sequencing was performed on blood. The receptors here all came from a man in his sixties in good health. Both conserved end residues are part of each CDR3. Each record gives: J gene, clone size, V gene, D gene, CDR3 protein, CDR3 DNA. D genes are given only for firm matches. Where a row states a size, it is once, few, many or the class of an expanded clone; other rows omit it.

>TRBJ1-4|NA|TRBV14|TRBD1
CASSPNAGGFGEKLFF
TGTGCCAGCAGCCCGAATGCAGGGGGATTTGGGGAAAAACTGTTTTTT
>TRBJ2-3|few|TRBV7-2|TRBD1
CASSPGTDGADTQYF
TGTGCCAGCAGCCCTGGGACAGACGGCGCAGATACGCAGTATTTT
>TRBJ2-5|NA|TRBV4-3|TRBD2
CASSQAAGASRGTQYF
TGCGCCAGCAGCCAGGCAGCGGGGGCTAGCAGGGGAACCCAGTACTTC
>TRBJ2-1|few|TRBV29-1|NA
CSVEVFLNEQFF
TGCAGCGTTGAGGTCTTCTTGAATGAGCAGTTCTTC
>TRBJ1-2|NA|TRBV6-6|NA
CASSPWDGSVWYGYTF
TGTGCCAGCAGCCCATGGGACGGCTCCGTTTGGTATGGCTACACCTTC
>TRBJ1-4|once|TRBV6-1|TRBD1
CASKKAGTGIEKLFF
TGTGCCAGCAAGAAAGCCGGGACAGGGATTGAAAAACTGTTTTTT
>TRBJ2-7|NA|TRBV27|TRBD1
CASGRTGQGSYEQYF
TGTGCCAGCGGGAGAACCGGACAGGGATCCTACGAGCAGTACTTC
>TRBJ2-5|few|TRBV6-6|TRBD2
CASSIGGEVLGKTQYF
TGTGCCAGCAGTATCGGGGGGGAAGTCCTGGGAAAGACCCAGTACTTC
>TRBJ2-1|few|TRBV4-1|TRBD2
CASSPQVTSGVGQFF
TGCGCCAGCAGCCCACAAGTCACTAGCGGGGTTGGGCAGTTCTTC
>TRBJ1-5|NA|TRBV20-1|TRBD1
CSARVDRGQGQPQHF
TGCAGTGCTAGAGTAGACAGGGGGCAGGGTCAGCCCCAGCATTTT
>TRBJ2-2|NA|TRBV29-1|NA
CSTSTGAGELFF
TGCAGCACTAGCACGGGGGCCGGGGAGCTGTTTTTT
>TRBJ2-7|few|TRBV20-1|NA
CSAREPQDYEQYF
TGCAGTGCTAGAGAACCACAGGACTACGAGCAGTACTTC
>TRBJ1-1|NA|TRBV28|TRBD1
CASRAQGAGNTEAFF
TGTGCCAGCAGAGCCCAGGGGGCAGGTAACACTGAAGCTTTCTTT
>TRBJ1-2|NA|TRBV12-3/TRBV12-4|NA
CASSFLAGNDGYTF
TGTGCCAGCAGTTTCTTGGCAGGGAACGATGGCTACACCTTC
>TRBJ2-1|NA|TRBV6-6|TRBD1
CASSPGDRNDNEQFF
TGTGCCAGCAGTCCGGGGGACAGGAACGACAATGAGCAGTTCTTC
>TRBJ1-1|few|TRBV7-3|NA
CASSLKGDTEAFF
TGTGCCAGCAGCTTAAAGGGTGACACTGAAGCTTTCTTT
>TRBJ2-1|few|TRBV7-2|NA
CASSSIPGITRNEQFF
TGTGCCAGCAGCTCGATCCCAGGGATCACGAGGAATGAGCAGTTCTTC
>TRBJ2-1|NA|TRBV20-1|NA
CSARRWAGAERYNEQFF
TGCAGTGCTAGACGCTGGGCGGGGGCTGAACGGTACAATGAGCAGTTCTTC
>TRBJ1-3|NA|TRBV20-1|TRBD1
CSARTGGTGNTIYF
TGCAGTGCTAGAACAGGGGGGACTGGAAACACCATATATTTT
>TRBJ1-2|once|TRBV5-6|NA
CASSLVSSGGNYGYTF
TGTGCCAGCAGCTTGGTTTCGTCAGGCGGTAACTATGGCTACACCTTC
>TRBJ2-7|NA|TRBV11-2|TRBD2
CASSLRGGTTISYEQYF
TGTGCCAGCAGCTTAAGAGGAGGGACTACTATATCCTACGAGCAGTACTTC
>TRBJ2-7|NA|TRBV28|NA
CASSLLLGMPSEQYF
TGTGCCAGCAGTTTACTCCTGGGGATGCCTTCCGAGCAGTACTTC
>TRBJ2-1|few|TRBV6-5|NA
CASSQTPYEQFF
TGTGCCAGCAGTCAAACACCGTATGAGCAGTTCTTC
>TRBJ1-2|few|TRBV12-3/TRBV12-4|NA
CASSLSRPTYGYTF
TGTGCCAGCAGTTTATCCAGGCCTACCTATGGCTACACCTTC
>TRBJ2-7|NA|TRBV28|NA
CASSQEKHFYEQYF
TGTGCCAGCAGCCAAGAGAAACACTTCTACGAGCAGTACTTC
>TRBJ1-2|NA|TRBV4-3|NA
CASSQALYGYGYTF
TGCGCCAGCAGCCAAGCCCTGTATGGATATGGCTACACCTTC
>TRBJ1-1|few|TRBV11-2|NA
CASSLVGTGDTEAFF
TGTGCCAGCAGCTTAGTTGGCACGGGGGACACTGAAGCTTTCTTT
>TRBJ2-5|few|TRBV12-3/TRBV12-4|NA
CASNLGPGMETQYF
TGTGCCAGCAACCTAGGGCCGGGGATGGAGACCCAGTACTTC
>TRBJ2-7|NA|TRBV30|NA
CAWRRAAYEQYF
TGTGCCTGGAGGAGGGCAGCCTACGAGCAGTACTTC
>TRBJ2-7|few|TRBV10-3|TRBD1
CAISPGTGAYEQYF
TGTGCCATCAGCCCCGGGACAGGGGCTTACGAGCAGTACTTC
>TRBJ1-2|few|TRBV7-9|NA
CASSSVGHFYGYTF
TGTGCCAGCAGCTCCGTCGGGCACTTCTATGGCTACACCTTC
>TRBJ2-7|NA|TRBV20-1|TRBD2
CSASNPGEGLSYEQYF
TGCAGTGCTAGTAATCCCGGGGAGGGGCTCTCCTACGAGCAGTACTTC
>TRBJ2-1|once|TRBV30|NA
CAWKAGEQFF
TGTGCCTGGAAGGCAGGTGAGCAGTTCTTC
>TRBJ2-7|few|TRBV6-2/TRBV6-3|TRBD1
CASNDRAYEQYF
TGTGCCAGCAACGACAGGGCCTACGAGCAGTACTTC
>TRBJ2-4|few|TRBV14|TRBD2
CASSQEVGGAHGGKNIQYF
TGTGCCAGCAGCCAAGAGGTCGGGGGGGCCCACGGGGGCAAAAACATTCAGTACTTC
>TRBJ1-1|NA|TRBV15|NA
CATSRGTGQQNTEAFF
TGTGCCACCAGCAGAGGTACCGGACAGCAAAACACTGAAGCTTTCTTT
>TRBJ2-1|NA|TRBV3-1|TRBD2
CASSQAAGANNEQFF
TGTGCCAGCAGCCAAGCAGCGGGGGCCAACAATGAGCAGTTCTTC
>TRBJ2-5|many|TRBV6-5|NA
CASRVGNQETQYF
TGTGCCAGCAGAGTCGGTAACCAAGAGACCCAGTACTTC
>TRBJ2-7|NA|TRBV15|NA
CATSRGYEQYF
TGTGCCACCAGCAGAGGCTACGAGCAGTACTTC
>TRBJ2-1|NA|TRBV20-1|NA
CSAPPGGSSYNEQFF
TGCAGTGCTCCTCCCGGGGGTAGCTCCTACAATGAGCAGTTCTTC
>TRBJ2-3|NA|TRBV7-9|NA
CASSQPGSTDTQYF
TGTGCCAGCAGCCAACCGGGTAGCACAGATACGCAGTATTTT
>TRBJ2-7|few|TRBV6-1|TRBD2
CASSEGDYLSSYEQYF
TGTGCCAGCAGTGAAGGGGACTACTTGAGCTCCTACGAGCAGTACTTC
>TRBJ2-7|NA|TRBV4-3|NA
CASGQDAGPDYEQYF
TGCGCCAGCGGCCAAGATGCGGGGCCCGACTACGAGCAGTACTTC
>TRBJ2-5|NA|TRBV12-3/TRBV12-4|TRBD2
CASTAGGRQGTQYF
TGTGCCAGCACCGCGGGGGGACGCCAAGGGACCCAGTACTTC
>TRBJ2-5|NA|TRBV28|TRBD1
CASSLIDRGVETQYF
TGTGCCAGCAGTTTAATAGACAGGGGAGTGGAGACCCAGTACTTC
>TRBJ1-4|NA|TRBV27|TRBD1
CASRGTGGPTNEKLFF
TGTGCCAGCAGGGGGACAGGGGGCCCAACTAATGAAAAACTGTTTTTT
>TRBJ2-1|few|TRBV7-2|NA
CASRITRGLYNEQFF
TGTGCCAGCAGAATAACTAGGGGGTTATACAATGAGCAGTTCTTC
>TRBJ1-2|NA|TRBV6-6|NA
CASSKGRDYGYTF
TGTGCCAGCAGTAAGGGGCGAGACTATGGCTACACCTTC
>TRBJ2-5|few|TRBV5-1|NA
CASSPDLETQYF
TGCGCCAGCAGCCCTGACCTAGAGACCCAGTACTTC
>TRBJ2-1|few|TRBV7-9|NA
CASSPSVGDDEQFF
TGTGCCAGCAGCCCGAGTGTGGGGGACGATGAGCAGTTCTTC
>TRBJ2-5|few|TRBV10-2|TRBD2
CASSLAGSTQETQYF
TGCGCCAGCAGTCTAGCGGGGAGTACCCAAGAGACCCAGTACTTC
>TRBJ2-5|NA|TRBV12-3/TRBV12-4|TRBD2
CASRRSGGARGRETQYF
TGTGCCAGCAGACGTAGCGGGGGGGCTCGGGGAAGAGAGACCCAGTACTTC
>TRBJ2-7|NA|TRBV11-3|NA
CASSSFLGAGNYEQYF
TGTGCCAGCAGCTCCTTCCTTGGGGCGGGAAACTACGAGCAGTACTTC
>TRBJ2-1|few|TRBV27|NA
CASRRTWGFRNEQFF
TGTGCCAGCAGACGGACGTGGGGCTTTAGGAATGAGCAGTTCTTC
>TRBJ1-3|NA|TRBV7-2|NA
CASSFLTGDSGNTIYF
TGTGCCAGCAGCTTCTTAACGGGAGATTCTGGAAACACCATATATTTT
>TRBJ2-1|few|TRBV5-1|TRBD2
CASSLAPSGGYNEQFF
TGCGCCAGCAGCTTGGCGCCCAGCGGGGGGTACAATGAGCAGTTCTTC
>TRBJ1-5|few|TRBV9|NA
CASSVDGAIDQPQHF
TGTGCCAGCAGCGTAGACGGGGCGATCGATCAGCCCCAGCATTTT
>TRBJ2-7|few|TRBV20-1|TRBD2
CSAPRLAGGLGGEQYF
TGCAGTGCTCCCCGACTAGCGGGGGGACTTGGGGGAGAGCAGTACTTC
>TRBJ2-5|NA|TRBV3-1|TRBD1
CASSPDRGIVETQYF
TGTGCCAGCAGCCCGGACAGGGGCATCGTGGAGACCCAGTACTTC
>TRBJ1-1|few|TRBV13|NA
CASSRLHLGEAFF
TGTGCCAGCAGCAGGTTACATCTGGGTGAAGCTTTCTTT